Presented here are 3 T cell receptor beta chains from one specimen sequenced in a study of cytotoxic CD8 clonotypes in ibrutinib-treated CLL. TCRdb's copy holds only in-frame clones and misses some; the assay was immunoSEQ multiplex PCR. The sample gives approximately 320,000 clones, under 70% of which show up once; under 8% is in the top ten. The material was PBMCs, obtained after 36 months of ibrutinib treatment. The receptor set was obtained from a human donor with chronic lymphocytic leukemia.

This clone was counted a single time. This chain connects TRBV6-6 to TRBJ1-2, with 8 bases that match TRBD1. Trimming at V came to 2 bases and at J to 8 bases, leaving 7 bases not matched to a gene. Germline V gives CDR1 MNHNY, CDR2 SVGAGI (reference sequence). The CDR3 runs 14 residues. CDR3 sequence: CASSYGQGAEGYTF. In DNA form, the CDR3 reads TGTGCCAGCAGTTACGGTCAGGGGGCGGAGGGCTACACCTTC.

This clone was counted only a few times. The chain recombines TRBV14 with TRBJ1-2; 11 bases align to TRBD1. V dropped 3 bases and J dropped 5; count of bases not matched to a gene: 8. This CDR3 comprises 16 residues. Germline V lookup: CDR1 SGHDN, CDR2 FVKESK. The CDR3 region has the DNA TGTGCCAGCAGCCAGGGCACCGGGACAGGGGGATATGGCTACACCTTC. Amino acids: CASSQGTGTGGYGYTF.

The chain has TRBV5-4 and TRBJ2-7; 8 positions match TRBD1. This CDR3 is built from 14 residues. The ends lost 2 bases at V and 3 bases at J; junction bases unmatched: 4. The V gene's germline CDR1 is SGHNT and CDR2 YYREEE (reference sequence). The CDR3 bases are TGTGCCAGCAGCTTTGGGACAGGAAACTACGAGCAGTACTTC. Its protein is CASSFGTGNYEQYF.